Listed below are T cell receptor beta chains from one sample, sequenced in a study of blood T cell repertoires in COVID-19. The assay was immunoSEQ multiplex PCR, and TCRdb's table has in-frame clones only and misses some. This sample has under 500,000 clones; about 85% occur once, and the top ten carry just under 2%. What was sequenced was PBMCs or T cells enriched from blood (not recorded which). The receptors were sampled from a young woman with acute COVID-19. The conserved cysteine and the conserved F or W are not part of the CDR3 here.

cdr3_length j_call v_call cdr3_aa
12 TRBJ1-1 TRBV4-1 ASSQAGQAREAF
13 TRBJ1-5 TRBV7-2 ASSLASGNWQPQH
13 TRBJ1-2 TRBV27 ASRPTGTLVSGYT
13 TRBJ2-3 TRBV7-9 ASSLSQGATDTQY
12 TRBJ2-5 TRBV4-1 ASSQDLGGETQY
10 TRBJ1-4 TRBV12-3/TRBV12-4 ASSPGGEKLF
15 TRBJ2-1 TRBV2 ASSEALPTSGGTEQF
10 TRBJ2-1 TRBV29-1 SVGTGHNEQF
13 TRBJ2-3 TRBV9 ASSVVGQGTDTQY
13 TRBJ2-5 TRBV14 ASSQWGLGATTQY
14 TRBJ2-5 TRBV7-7 ASSTTSGGARETQY
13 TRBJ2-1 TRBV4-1 ASSSGLAGINEQF
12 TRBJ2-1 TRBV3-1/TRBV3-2 ASSQDSGYNEQF
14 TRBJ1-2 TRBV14 ASSRAGTDRTYGYT
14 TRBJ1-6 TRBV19 ASSTPGTFHNSPLH
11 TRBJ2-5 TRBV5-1 ASSLQGRETQY
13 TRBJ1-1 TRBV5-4 ASSLGGQLYTEAF
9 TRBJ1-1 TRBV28 ASRQTGEAF
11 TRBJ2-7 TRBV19 ASSEDRSYEQY
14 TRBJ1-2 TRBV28 ASSLDRERVNYGYT
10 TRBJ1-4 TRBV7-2 ATSEGGGKLF
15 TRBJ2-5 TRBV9 ASSPRVWRGGDETQY
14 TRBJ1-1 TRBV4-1 ASSQDRGTLNTEAF
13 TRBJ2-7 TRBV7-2 ASSLAGTATYEQY
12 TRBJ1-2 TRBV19 ASSGRYRAYGYT
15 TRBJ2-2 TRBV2 ASTGTSGGLNTGELF
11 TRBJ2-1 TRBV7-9 ASSSSGGNEQF
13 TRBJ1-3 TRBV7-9 ASSAGQVPGNTIY
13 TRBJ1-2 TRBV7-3 ASSLYLAVDYGYT
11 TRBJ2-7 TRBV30 AWNLQGIDEQY
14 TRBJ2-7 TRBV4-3 ASSQVTHTSSYEQY
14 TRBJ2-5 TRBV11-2 ASSSLKRDQQETQY
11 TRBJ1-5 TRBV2 ASSSGADQPQH
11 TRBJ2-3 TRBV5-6 ASSLGSLQTQY
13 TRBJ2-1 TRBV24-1 ATSDSRQGLDEQF
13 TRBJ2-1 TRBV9 ASSRAGSSYNEQF
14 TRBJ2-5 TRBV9 ASSVEAGGLWETQY
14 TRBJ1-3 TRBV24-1 ATSDRTGVAGNTIY
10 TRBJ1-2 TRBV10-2 ASSRDSGGYT